Sequencing of this T cell receptor (beta chain) was carried out in a study of T cells in Graves' hyperthyroidism and ophthalmopathy. Study-level results: Blood also held most thyroid clonotypes expanded beyond 0.001. Ophthalmopathy was predicted by the model a median of about six months ahead of onset.

The germline V gene encodes CDR1 SQVTM and CDR2 ANQGSEA. Trimming pared 5 bases from V and 3 bases from J, leaving 19 bases between. The CDR3 has 16 amino acids. Amplification targeted TCR beta CDR3 regions from RNA transcripts. During a first-round RT-PCR of the TCR CDR3, the HTBI primer set was used. Via MiXCR, TCRdb re-called the multiplex PCR reads, giving one row per CDR3 protein. Of hundreds of thousands of distinct CDR3 sequences detected, about 38% appear once; the ten largest clones hold approximately 8.7%. This clonotype appeared a few times. Its antigen is not known. It was considered stable Graves' hyperthyroidism when ophthalmopathy did not progress within 18 months. Hyperthyroidism, newly diagnosed and lasting under 2 months, affected patients aged 18 to 65.

What was sequenced was blood. J is TRBJ2-2 and V is TRBV29-1; D perhaps matches TRBD1 (5 bases). This clonotype originated in a man between 18 and 29 years old with Graves' hyperthyroidism. DNA of the CDR3: TGCAGCGTTCGGCAGGGTTCAGCCTTGGACACCGGGGAGCTGTTTTTT. Amino acids: CSVRQGSALDTGELFF.